This T cell receptor (beta chain) originates from a study of tumor-infiltrating lymphocytes in primary liver carcinoma. Each 20-30 mg portion of unsorted bulk tissue served as the source for co-extraction of RNA and DNA. Patients underwent surgical resection for primary liver carcinoma. The CDR3 sequence is 15 residues long. Regarding this clonotype: Antigen: not known. In this CDR3 the conserved last residue, phenylalanine or tryptophan, is missing, so a read error is likely.

Study observations and caveats: Relative to tumor region pairs, the tumor-adjacent and tumor-blood pairs showed overlap that was lower.

From about 0.5 ug of total RNA, TCR beta-specific cDNA was reverse-transcribed using a constant-region primer. Researchers made the TCR beta libraries by running three nested multiplex PCR rounds with slightly modified ARM-PCR. The first two PCR rounds used TRBV1-TRBV30 forward primers with a C-beta reverse primer, roughly 10 cycles each. Via MiXCR, TCRdb re-called the multiplex PCR reads, giving one row per CDR3 protein. The sample has 40,000 or so distinct CDR3 sequences; roughly 80% are singletons. The chain has TRBV12-3 or TRBV12-4 and TRBJ1-1; D unclear. Material for sequencing was tumor-adjacent normal liver tissue. The sequence was obtained from a woman in her thirties with primary liver carcinoma and hepatitis B virus infection. The CDR3 DNA reads as TGTGCCAGCAGTTTAGCTGGGCCCTTGAATACTGAAGCTTTCTCT. Protein: CASSLAGPLNTEAFS.